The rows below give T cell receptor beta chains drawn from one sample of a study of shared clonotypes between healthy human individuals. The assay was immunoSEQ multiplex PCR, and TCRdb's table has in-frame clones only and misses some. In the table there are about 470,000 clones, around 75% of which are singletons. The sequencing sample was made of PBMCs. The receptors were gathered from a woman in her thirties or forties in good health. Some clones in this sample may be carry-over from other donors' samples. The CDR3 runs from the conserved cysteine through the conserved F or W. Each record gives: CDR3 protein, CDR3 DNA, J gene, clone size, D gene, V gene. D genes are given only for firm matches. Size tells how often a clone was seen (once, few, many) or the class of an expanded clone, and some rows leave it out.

cdr3_aa: CASTGRGGYTF; cdr3_nt: TGTGCCAGTACGGGTCGAGGAGGCTACACCTTC; j_call: TRBJ1-2; clone_size: .; d_call: .; v_call: TRBV19
cdr3_aa: CASSQATTGRDEQFF; cdr3_nt: TGTGCCAGCAGCCAAGCGACGACAGGGAGAGATGAGCAGTTCTTC; j_call: TRBJ2-1; clone_size: .; d_call: TRBD1; v_call: TRBV4-2
cdr3_aa: CASSWNSGRSSYEQYF; cdr3_nt: TGTGCCAGCAGCTGGAATAGCGGGAGGAGTTCCTACGAGCAGTACTTC; j_call: TRBJ2-7; clone_size: .; d_call: TRBD2; v_call: TRBV11-2
cdr3_aa: CASSQANRVPEAFF; cdr3_nt: TGTGCCAGTAGCCAGGCGAACAGGGTACCTGAAGCTTTCTTT; j_call: TRBJ1-1; clone_size: .; d_call: .; v_call: TRBV19
cdr3_aa: CSVDGGRTYEQYF; cdr3_nt: TGCAGCGTTGACGGCGGGAGAACCTACGAGCAGTACTTC; j_call: TRBJ2-7; clone_size: .; d_call: TRBD2; v_call: TRBV29-1
cdr3_aa: CASSLGHSNTGELFF; cdr3_nt: TGCGCCAGCAGCTTGGGACATTCGAACACCGGGGAGCTGTTTTTT; j_call: TRBJ2-2; clone_size: .; d_call: .; v_call: TRBV5-1
cdr3_aa: CASRRPGRAEKLFF; cdr3_nt: TGTGCCAGCCGGCGGCCCGGGCGGGCTGAAAAACTGTTTTTT; j_call: TRBJ1-4; clone_size: .; d_call: .; v_call: TRBV28
cdr3_aa: CASTKTGVNTGELFF; cdr3_nt: TGCGCCAGCACCAAGACAGGGGTAAACACCGGGGAGCTGTTTTTT; j_call: TRBJ2-2; clone_size: few; d_call: TRBD1; v_call: TRBV5-1
cdr3_aa: CASGGAGYNEQFF; cdr3_nt: TGTGCCAGCGGAGGCGCGGGGTACAATGAGCAGTTCTTC; j_call: TRBJ2-1; clone_size: .; d_call: .; v_call: TRBV5-5
cdr3_aa: CASSISLNSNQPQHF; cdr3_nt: TGTGCCAGTAGTATATCCCTAAATAGCAATCAGCCCCAGCATTTT; j_call: TRBJ1-5; clone_size: .; d_call: .; v_call: TRBV19
cdr3_aa: CASSIQGGTQYF; cdr3_nt: TGTGCCAGTAGTATCCAAGGGGGGACCCAGTACTTC; j_call: TRBJ2-5; clone_size: few; d_call: .; v_call: TRBV19
cdr3_aa: CASSPLTGSNTEAFF; cdr3_nt: TGTGCCAGCAGCCCTCTGACAGGGTCGAACACTGAAGCTTTCTTT; j_call: TRBJ1-1; clone_size: .; d_call: TRBD1; v_call: TRBV11-2
cdr3_aa: CASSEAGGSYNEQFF; cdr3_nt: TGTGCCAGCAGTGAGGCGGGAGGCTCCTACAATGAGCAGTTCTTC; j_call: TRBJ2-1; clone_size: few; d_call: TRBD2; v_call: TRBV6-1
cdr3_aa: CASSLVVSPTSGQYF; cdr3_nt: TGCGCCAGCAGCCTGGTCGTTTCCCCTACGAGTGGGCAGTACTTC; j_call: TRBJ2-7; clone_size: .; d_call: .; v_call: TRBV4-1
cdr3_aa: CASRTPGQPNHQPQHF; cdr3_nt: TGTGCCAGTAGGACACCCGGACAGCCAAACCATCAGCCCCAGCATTTT; j_call: TRBJ1-5; clone_size: .; d_call: .; v_call: TRBV19
cdr3_aa: CASSEGVAEGDEQFF; cdr3_nt: TGCGCCAGCAGTGAAGGAGTAGCGGAGGGTGATGAGCAGTTCTTC; j_call: TRBJ2-1; clone_size: .; d_call: .; v_call: TRBV10-1
cdr3_aa: CASSPPNSLNTNEQFF; cdr3_nt: TGTGCCAGCTCACCTCCGAATAGCTTAAATACTAATGAGCAGTTCTTC; j_call: TRBJ2-1; clone_size: .; d_call: .; v_call: TRBV18
cdr3_aa: CASSRFSNQPQHF; cdr3_nt: TGTGCCAGCAGCAGATTTAGCAATCAGCCCCAGCATTTT; j_call: TRBJ1-5; clone_size: many; d_call: .; v_call: TRBV11-3
cdr3_aa: CASSEGLAPGEQYF; cdr3_nt: TGTGCCAGCAGCGAGGGACTAGCACCTGGCGAGCAGTACTTC; j_call: TRBJ2-7; clone_size: few; d_call: TRBD2; v_call: TRBV5-4
cdr3_aa: CSVVANAGELFF; cdr3_nt: TGCAGCGTTGTAGCGAACGCCGGGGAGCTGTTTTTT; j_call: TRBJ2-2; clone_size: .; d_call: .; v_call: TRBV29-1